Listed below are T cell receptor beta chains from one sample, sequenced in a study of cytomegalovirus exposure and HLA in healthy donors. Generated by immunoSEQ multiplex PCR, the TCRdb table keeps only in-frame clones and is missing some. Altogether fewer than 200,000 clones are present, 60% to 85% being singletons, with the ten largest covering about 2.7%. Sequencing was carried out using PBMCs. These receptors came from a woman aged 50 to 60 in good health and CMV-seropositive. CDR3s include the opening cysteine and the closing phenylalanine or tryptophan. A D gene is named only where the DNA matches it firmly. Size tells how often a clone was seen (once, few, many) or the class of an expanded clone, and some rows leave it out.

cdr3_nt	cdr3_aa	v_call	d_call	clone_size	j_call
TGTGCCAGCAGCTCTCCCGGGGAGGTTGGGACCCAGTACTTC	CASSSPGEVGTQYF	TRBV7-9	NA	NA	TRBJ2-5
TGTGCCAGCAGCCCCTGGGACGGGGGGAACACTGAAGCTTTCTTT	CASSPWDGGNTEAFF	TRBV14	NA	NA	TRBJ1-1
TGCGCCAGCAGCTTGGAATTCGGGGGGGATGGAGAGACCCAGTACTTC	CASSLEFGGDGETQYF	TRBV5-1	TRBD2	NA	TRBJ2-5
TGCGCCAGCAGCTTACAGGGGACAAGTAAGACCCAGTACTTC	CASSLQGTSKTQYF	TRBV5-1	TRBD1	NA	TRBJ2-5
TGTGCCAGCAGTGAAGCAGGACTATACCAAGAGACCCAGTACTTC	CASSEAGLYQETQYF	TRBV2	NA	NA	TRBJ2-5
TGTGCCAGTAGACCCGGACAGGGGGCGCCTGGCTACACCTTC	CASRPGQGAPGYTF	TRBV19	TRBD1	NA	TRBJ1-2
TGTGCCAGCAGCTCGATACAGGGGGCCTACGAGCAGTACTTC	CASSSIQGAYEQYF	TRBV27	TRBD1	once	TRBJ2-7
TGTGCCAGCAGTTCGTACACAGATACGCAGTATTTT	CASSSYTDTQYF	TRBV7-6	NA	NA	TRBJ2-3
TGTGCCAGCAGTATGCAGGGGGCCTATCAGCCCCAGCATTTT	CASSMQGAYQPQHF	TRBV27	TRBD1	NA	TRBJ1-5
TGTGCCAGCAGTCCCGGGACAGGGCTCGTCGATGAGCAGTTCTTC	CASSPGTGLVDEQFF	TRBV27	TRBD1	NA	TRBJ2-1
TGTGCCAGCAGCTTGAGGGGGACTAACCTCCAAGAGACCCAGTACTTC	CASSLRGTNLQETQYF	TRBV5-6	NA	NA	TRBJ2-5
TGCAGCGTTGGGGACAGGGGGCTCGAGCAGTACTTC	CSVGDRGLEQYF	TRBV29-1	TRBD1	NA	TRBJ2-7
TGTGCCAGCAGCCTAAACAGGGACGAAGAGACCCAGTACTTC	CASSLNRDEETQYF	TRBV7-8	NA	NA	TRBJ2-5
TGTGTCAGAAGCCCTAGCGGGGGTGGCTACACCTTC	CVRSPSGGGYTF	TRBV7-5	NA	NA	TRBJ1-2
TGCGCCAGCAGCTTGGGGGCAGGGGCGGTCTACGAGCAGTACTTC	CASSLGAGAVYEQYF	TRBV5-1	NA	few	TRBJ2-7
TGTGCCAGTAGCCTGCGCGGGGCAGACTATGGCTACACCTTC	CASSLRGADYGYTF	TRBV19	NA	NA	TRBJ1-2
TGTGCCAGTAGTATTGGAACAGGGGAGCACTACGAGCAGTACTTC	CASSIGTGEHYEQYF	TRBV19	TRBD1	NA	TRBJ2-7
TGCGCCAGCAGCTTGGCAGGGGGCCAAGAGACCCAGTACTTC	CASSLAGGQETQYF	TRBV5-1	TRBD1	NA	TRBJ2-5
TGTGCCAGCAGCGAGGTATCCGGGGAGCTGTTTTTT	CASSEVSGELFF	TRBV5-5	NA	NA	TRBJ2-2
TGTGCCAGCACCCCGGGTGTGGGGGGAAAAGAGACCCAGTACTTC	CASTPGVGGKETQYF	TRBV27	NA	NA	TRBJ2-5
TGTGCCAGCAGTGATTGGAAGGGAGACCTTCACAATGAGCAGTTCTTC	CASSDWKGDLHNEQFF	TRBV6-1	NA	NA	TRBJ2-1
TGTGCCAGCAGTGGGGACAGGGGGCTAAACACTGAAGCTTTCTTT	CASSGDRGLNTEAFF	TRBV5-6	TRBD1	NA	TRBJ1-1
TGTGCCACCAGCAGAGGTAACCGGGACAGGGAAGCTTTCTTT	CATSRGNRDREAFF	TRBV15	TRBD1	few	TRBJ1-1
TGCGCCAGCAGCTTCCGAATGACAGGAGAGACCCAGTACTTC	CASSFRMTGETQYF	TRBV5-1	NA	NA	TRBJ2-5
TGTGCCAGCAGCCGAAATATCGGGACTAGCCGGAATGAGCAGTTCTTC	CASSRNIGTSRNEQFF	TRBV4-2	TRBD2	NA	TRBJ2-1
TGTGCCAGCAGGCGGTTGTCCTACAATGAGCAGTTCTTC	CASRRLSYNEQFF	TRBV6-5	NA	NA	TRBJ2-1
TGCGCCAGCAGCTTTTATCAGGGTCGCACTGAAGCTTTCTTT	CASSFYQGRTEAFF	TRBV5-1	NA	NA	TRBJ1-1